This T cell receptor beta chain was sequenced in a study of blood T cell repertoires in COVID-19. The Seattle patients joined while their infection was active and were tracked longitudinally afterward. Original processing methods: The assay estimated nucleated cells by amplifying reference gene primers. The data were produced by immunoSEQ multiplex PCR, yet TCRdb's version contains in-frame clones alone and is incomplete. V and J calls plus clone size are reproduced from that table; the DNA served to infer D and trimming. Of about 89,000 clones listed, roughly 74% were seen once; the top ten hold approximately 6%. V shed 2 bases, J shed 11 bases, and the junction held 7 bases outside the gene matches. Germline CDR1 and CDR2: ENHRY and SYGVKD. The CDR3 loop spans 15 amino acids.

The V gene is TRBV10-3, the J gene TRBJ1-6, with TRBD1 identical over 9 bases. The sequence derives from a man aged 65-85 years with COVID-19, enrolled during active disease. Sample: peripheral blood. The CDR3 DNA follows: TGTGCCATCAGTGAGATAATGGACAGGGGTCCACCCCTCCACTTT. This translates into CAISEIMDRGPPLHF.